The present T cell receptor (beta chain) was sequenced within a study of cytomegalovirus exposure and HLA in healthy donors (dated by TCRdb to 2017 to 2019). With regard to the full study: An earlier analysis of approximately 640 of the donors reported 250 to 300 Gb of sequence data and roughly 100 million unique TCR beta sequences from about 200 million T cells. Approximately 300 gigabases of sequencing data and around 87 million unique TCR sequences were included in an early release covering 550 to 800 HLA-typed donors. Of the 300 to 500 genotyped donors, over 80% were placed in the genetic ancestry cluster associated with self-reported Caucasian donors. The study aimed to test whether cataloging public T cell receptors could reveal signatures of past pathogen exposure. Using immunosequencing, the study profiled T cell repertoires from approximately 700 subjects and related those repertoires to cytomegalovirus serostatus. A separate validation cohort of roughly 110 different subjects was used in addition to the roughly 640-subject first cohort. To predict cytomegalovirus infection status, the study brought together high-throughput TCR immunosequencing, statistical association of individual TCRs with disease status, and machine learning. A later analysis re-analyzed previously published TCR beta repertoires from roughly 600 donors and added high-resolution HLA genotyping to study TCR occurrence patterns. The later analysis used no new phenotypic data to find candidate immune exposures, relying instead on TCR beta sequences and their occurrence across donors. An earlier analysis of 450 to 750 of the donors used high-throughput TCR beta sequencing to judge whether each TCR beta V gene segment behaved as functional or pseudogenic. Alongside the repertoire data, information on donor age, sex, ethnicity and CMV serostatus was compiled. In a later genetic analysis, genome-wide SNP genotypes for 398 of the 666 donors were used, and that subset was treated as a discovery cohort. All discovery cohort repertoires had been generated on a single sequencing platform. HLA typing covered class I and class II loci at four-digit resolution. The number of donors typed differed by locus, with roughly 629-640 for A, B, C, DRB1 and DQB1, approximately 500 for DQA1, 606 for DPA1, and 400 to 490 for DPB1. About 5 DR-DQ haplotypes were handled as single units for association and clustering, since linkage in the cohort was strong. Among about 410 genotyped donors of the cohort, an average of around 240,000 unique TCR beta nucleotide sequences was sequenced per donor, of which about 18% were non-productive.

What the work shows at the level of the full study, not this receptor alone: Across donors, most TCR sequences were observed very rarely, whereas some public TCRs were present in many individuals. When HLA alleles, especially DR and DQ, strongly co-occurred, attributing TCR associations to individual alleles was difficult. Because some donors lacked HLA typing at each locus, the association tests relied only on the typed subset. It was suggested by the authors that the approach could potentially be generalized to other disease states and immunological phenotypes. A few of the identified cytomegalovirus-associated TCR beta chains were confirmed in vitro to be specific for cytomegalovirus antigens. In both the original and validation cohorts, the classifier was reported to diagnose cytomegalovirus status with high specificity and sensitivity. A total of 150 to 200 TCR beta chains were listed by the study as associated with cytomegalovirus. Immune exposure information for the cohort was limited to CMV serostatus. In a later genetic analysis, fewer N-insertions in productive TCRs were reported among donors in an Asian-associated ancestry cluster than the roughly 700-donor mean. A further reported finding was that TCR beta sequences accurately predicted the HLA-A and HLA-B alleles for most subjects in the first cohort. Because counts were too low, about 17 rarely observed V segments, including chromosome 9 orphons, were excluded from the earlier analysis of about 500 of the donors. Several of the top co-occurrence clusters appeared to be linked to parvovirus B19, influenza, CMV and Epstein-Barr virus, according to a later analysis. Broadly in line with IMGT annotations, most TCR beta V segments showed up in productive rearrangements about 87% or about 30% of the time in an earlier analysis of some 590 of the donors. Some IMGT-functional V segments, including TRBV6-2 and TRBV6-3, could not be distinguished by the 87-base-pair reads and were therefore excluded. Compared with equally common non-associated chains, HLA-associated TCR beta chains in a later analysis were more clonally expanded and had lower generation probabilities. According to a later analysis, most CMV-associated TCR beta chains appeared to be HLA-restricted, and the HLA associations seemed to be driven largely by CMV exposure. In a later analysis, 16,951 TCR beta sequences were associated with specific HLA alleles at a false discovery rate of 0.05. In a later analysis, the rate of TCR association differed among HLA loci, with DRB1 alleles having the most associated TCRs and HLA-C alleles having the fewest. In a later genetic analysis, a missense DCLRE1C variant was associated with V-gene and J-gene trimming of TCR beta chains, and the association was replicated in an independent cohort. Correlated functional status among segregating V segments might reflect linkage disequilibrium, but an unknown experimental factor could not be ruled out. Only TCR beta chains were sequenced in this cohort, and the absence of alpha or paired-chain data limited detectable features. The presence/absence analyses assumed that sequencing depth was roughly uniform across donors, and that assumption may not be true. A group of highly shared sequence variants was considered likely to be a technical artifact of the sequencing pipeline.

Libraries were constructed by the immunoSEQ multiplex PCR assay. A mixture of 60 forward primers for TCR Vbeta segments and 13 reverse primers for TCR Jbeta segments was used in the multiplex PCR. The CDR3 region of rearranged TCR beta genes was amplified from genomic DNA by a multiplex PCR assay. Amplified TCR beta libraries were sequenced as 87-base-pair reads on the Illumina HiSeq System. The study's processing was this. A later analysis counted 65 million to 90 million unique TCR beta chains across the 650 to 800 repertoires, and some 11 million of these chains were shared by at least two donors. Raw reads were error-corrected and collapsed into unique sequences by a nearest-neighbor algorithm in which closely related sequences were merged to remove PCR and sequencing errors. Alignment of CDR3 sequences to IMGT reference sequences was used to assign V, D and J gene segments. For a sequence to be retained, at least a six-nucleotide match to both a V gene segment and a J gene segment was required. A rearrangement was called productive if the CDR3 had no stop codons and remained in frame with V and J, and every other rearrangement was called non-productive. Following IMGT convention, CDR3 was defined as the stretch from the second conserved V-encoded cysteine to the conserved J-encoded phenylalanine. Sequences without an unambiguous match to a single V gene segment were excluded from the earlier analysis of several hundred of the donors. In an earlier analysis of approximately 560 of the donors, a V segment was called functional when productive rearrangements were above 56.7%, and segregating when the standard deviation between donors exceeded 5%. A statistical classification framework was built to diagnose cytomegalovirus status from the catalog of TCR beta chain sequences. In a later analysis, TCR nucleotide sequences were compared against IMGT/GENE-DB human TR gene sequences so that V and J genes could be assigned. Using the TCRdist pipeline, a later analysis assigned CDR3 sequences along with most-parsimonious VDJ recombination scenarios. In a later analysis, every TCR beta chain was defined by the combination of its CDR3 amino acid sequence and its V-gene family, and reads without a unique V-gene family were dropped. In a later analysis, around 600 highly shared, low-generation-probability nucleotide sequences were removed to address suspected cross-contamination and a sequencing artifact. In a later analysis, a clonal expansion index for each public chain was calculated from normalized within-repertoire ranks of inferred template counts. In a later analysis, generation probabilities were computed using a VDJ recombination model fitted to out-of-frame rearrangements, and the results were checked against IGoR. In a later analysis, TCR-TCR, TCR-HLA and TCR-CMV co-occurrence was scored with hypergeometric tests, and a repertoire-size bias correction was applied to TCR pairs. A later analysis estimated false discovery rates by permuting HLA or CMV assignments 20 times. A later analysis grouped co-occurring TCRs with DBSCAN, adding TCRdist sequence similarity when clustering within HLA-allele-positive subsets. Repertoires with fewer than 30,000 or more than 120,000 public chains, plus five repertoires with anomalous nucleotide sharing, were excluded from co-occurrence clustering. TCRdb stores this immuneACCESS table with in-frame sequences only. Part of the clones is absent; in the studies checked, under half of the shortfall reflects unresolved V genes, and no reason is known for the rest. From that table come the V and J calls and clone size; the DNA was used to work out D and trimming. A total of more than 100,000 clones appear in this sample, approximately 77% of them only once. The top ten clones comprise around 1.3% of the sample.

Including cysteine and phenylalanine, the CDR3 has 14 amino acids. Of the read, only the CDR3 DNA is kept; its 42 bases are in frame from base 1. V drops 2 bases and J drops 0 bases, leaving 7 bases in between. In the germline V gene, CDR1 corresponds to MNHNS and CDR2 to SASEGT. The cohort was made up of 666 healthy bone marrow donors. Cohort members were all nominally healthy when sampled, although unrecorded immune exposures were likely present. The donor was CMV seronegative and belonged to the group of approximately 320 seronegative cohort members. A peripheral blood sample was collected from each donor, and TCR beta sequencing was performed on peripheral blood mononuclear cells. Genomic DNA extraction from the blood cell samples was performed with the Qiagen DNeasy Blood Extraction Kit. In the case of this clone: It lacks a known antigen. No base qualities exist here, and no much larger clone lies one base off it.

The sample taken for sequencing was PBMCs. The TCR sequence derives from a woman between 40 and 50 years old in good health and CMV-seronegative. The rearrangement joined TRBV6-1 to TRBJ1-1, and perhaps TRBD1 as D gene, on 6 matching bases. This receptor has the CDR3 CASSEQGLNTEAFF. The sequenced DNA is TGTGCCAGCAGTGAACAGGGGTTGAACACTGAAGCTTTCTTT.